The 31 T cell receptor beta chains below all came from one sample that was sequenced in a study of blood T cell repertoires in COVID-19. The assay was immunoSEQ multiplex PCR, and TCRdb's table has in-frame clones only and misses some. The sample shows about 490,000 clones, around 85% of them seen only once. Sequenced input: peripheral blood. These receptors originate from a human donor in a cohort sampled during active COVID-19.

The chain is built from TRBV12-3 or TRBV12-4 and TRBJ1-1; the D gene is possibly TRBD1 (6 bases). The CDR3 runs 12 residues. Deletions cut 4 bases from V and 8 bases from J, with 11 bases between. The CDR3 is CASSSDRAEAFF. CDR3 in DNA: TGTGCCAGCAGTTCGGACAGAGCCGAAGCTTTCTTT.

CDR3 loop: CASSMSAGGLTDTQYF. The CDR3 bases are TGTGCCAGTAGTATGTCGGCGGGAGGGTTGACAGATACGCAGTATTTT. The chain uses TRBV19 and TRBJ2-3, with TRBD2 matching over 9 bases. This CDR3 region has 16 residues. Germline V gene sequence: CDR1 LNHDA, CDR2 SQIVND (reference sequence). J was trimmed by 3 bases and V by 3 bases; bases with no gene match: 7. Filled out from reference TRBV19 and TRBJ2-3, the complete variable domain reads DGGITQSPKYLFRKEGQNVTLSCEQNLNHDAMYWYRQDPGQGLRLIYYSQIVNDFQKGDIAEGYSVSREKKESFPLTVTSAQKNPTAFYLCASSMSAGGLTDTQYFGPGTRLTVL.

This chain joins TRBV27 and TRBJ2-7; 10 bases fit TRBD1. Germline values: CDR1 MNHEY, CDR2 SMNVEV (reference sequence). Trimming removed 5 bases from V and 4 bases from J; junction bases left unmatched: 8. The CDR3 loop spans 15 amino acids. The CDR3 protein is CASSPWTGGRYEQYF. For the CDR3, the DNA is TGTGCCAGCAGTCCGTGGACAGGGGGAAGGTACGAGCAGTACTTC.

In its sample, this clone was seen once. This chain links TRBV5-6 with TRBJ2-7; 7 bases map to TRBD1. The length of the CDR3 is 14 residues. The junction had 6 bases not matched to a gene; V was cut back by 0 bases and J by 6 bases. The V gene's germline CDR1 is SGHDT and CDR2 YYEEEE. The CDR3 sequence is CASSLGTGGAEQYF. The CDR3 DNA sequence: TGTGCCAGCAGCTTGGGGACAGGTGGGGCCGAGCAGTACTTC.

The sample holds a few counts of this clone. This rearrangement joins TRBV27 to TRBJ1-6, with D tentatively TRBD1 (5 bases). Trimming cost V 4 bases and J 5 bases, with 12 bases left between them. CDR3 length: 15 amino acids. Germline V gene sequence: CDR1 MNHEY, CDR2 SMNVEV (reference sequence). CDR3 in amino acids: CASSSLGGNNSPLHF. CDR3 in DNA: TGTGCCAGCAGTTCCTTGGGGGGTAATAATTCACCCCTCCACTTT.

This chain links TRBV29-1 with TRBJ1-2; TRBD1 might be the D (6 bases). The CDR3 loop spans 11 amino acids. Between the trimmed V and J ends, which lost 5 bases and 4 bases, there was a span of 8 bases. Germline V lookup: CDR1 SQVTM, CDR2 ANQGSEA. CDR3 protein: CSVSGAYGYTF. CDR3 bases: TGCAGCGTTTCAGGGGCCTATGGCTACACCTTC.

This clone was counted once. The chain couples TRBV7-3 to TRBJ2-5; the match to TRBD2 covers 7 bases. Germline V gene lookup returns CDR1 SGHTA and CDR2 FQGTGA. The CDR3 runs 15 residues. V lost 2 bases, J lost 1 base, and 4 bases stayed unmatched. This CDR3 is CASSLRGGPQETQYF. DNA of the CDR3: TGTGCCAGCAGCTTACGCGGGGGACCCCAAGAGACCCAGTACTTC. The complete variable domain, with remaining parts taken from reference TRBV7-3 and TRBJ2-5, reads GAGVSQTPSNKVTEKGKYVELRCDPISGHTALYWYRQSLGQGPEFLIYFQGTGAADDSGLPNDRFFAVRPEGSVSTLKIQRTERGDSAVYLCASSLRGGPQETQYFGPGTRLLVL.

This chain links TRBV19 with TRBJ1-1; 8 positions match TRBD1. V lost 5 bases and J lost 4; bases outside the gene matches: 9. The CDR3 is made up of 15 amino acids. The germline V gene encodes CDR1 LNHDA and CDR2 SQIVND (reference sequence). Written as DNA, the CDR3 is TGTGCCAGTAGTCTGCGGACAGGGCGGGGCACTGAAGCTTTCTTT. Translating it yields CASSLRTGRGTEAFF.

The chain is built from TRBV19 and TRBJ2-3; D is undetermined. Trimming stripped 3 bases from V and 3 bases from J, with 7 bases between. Germline V CDR1 and CDR2: LNHDA, SQIVND (reference sequence). The CDR3 covers 13 residues. CDR3 sequence reads: CASSITITDTQYF. The CDR3 DNA reads as TGTGCCAGTAGTATCACTATAACAGATACGCAGTATTTT.

This clone was observed a single time. The chain recombines TRBV24-1 with TRBJ2-1, with 8 bases matching TRBD1. There are 16 residues in the CDR3. Trimming removed 3 bases from V and 4 bases from J; junction bases left unmatched: 7. CDR1 is KGHDR and CDR2 is SFDVKD in the germline V gene. In DNA, the CDR3 is TGTGCCACCAGTGATCGCAGGGGGCGTCAATACAATGAGCAGTTCTTC. The encoded protein is CATSDRRGRQYNEQFF.

V is TRBV5-1 and J is TRBJ2-3; no definite D call. Per the germline V gene, CDR1 is SGHRS and CDR2 is YFSETQ. There are 14 residues in the CDR3. The V gene lost 0 bases and the J gene lost 6 bases, with 11 bases spanning the gap. The CDR3 here is CASSLDPLRDTQYF. DNA of the CDR3: TGCGCCAGCAGCTTGGATCCTTTGAGGGATACGCAGTATTTT.

The chain joins TRBV3-1 (or the pseudogene TRBV3-2) to TRBJ1-1, with 7 positions matching TRBD1. V shed 6 bases and J 1 base; nucleotides not matched to a gene: 5. The CDR3 length is 14 residues. The germline V gene has CDR1 LGHDT and CDR2 YNNKEL (reference sequence). CDR3 amino acids: CASSRDRANTEAFF. The CDR3 DNA is TGTGCCAGCAGTCGCGACAGGGCGAACACTGAAGCTTTCTTT.

This clone was seen only once. V is TRBV5-6 and J is TRBJ2-7; D ambiguous. The germline V gene encodes CDR1 SGHDT and CDR2 YYEEEE. V was clipped by 2 bases and J by 2 bases, with 8 bases between them. CDR3 length equals 13 residues. For the CDR3, the DNA is TGTGCCAGCAGCTTTAGCTTAACCTACGAGCAGTACTTC. Residues: CASSFSLTYEQYF.

This clone was seen more than once but under ten times. The J gene is TRBJ2-2, the V gene TRBV6-5, with a weak D call TRBD2 (5 bases). The germline V gene encodes CDR1 MNHEY and CDR2 SVGAGI. V was shortened by 7 bases and J by 11 bases, with 20 bases between the two germline ends. This CDR3 is built from 14 residues. The CDR3 DNA is TGTGCCAGCACTTTCCAAGGACCCTCGGGAGAGCTGTTTTTT. Protein: CASTFQGPSGELFF.

This chain connects TRBV5-4 to TRBJ2-7; 11 nucleotides match TRBD2. CDR3 length: 16 amino acids. Trimming removed 2 bases from V and 9 bases from J; junction bases left unmatched: 13. Germline loops: CDR1 SGHNT, CDR2 YYREEE (reference sequence). Written as DNA, the CDR3 is TGTGCCAGCAGCTTTGGGGCGGAACTAGCGGGAGTGGGGCAGTACTTC. Residues: CASSFGAELAGVGQYF.

This clone has a single count. The J gene is TRBJ1-2, the V gene TRBV5-1; 8 bases are shared with TRBD1. The CDR3 length is 12 residues. Losses at the gene ends were 3 bases for V and 6 bases for J; bases not matched to a gene: 1. From germline, CDR1 is SGHRS and CDR2 YFSETQ. This CDR3 is CASSWTGNGYTF. DNA of the CDR3: TGCGCCAGCAGCTGGACAGGGAATGGCTACACCTTC.

CDR3 region: CASGLGQATSTDTQYF. The CDR3 DNA reads as TGTGCTAGTGGTTTGGGACAGGCGACCAGCACAGATACGCAGTATTTT. This sequence joins TRBV12-5 and TRBJ2-3, with D maybe TRBD1 (6 bases). The germline V gene encodes CDR1 LGHNT and CDR2 FRNRAP. This CDR3 contains 16 residues. The germline V and J ends were trimmed by 1 base and 0 bases, with 11 bases remaining between them.

CDR3 nucleotide sequence: TGTGCCAGCAGTCCCTTAGGACACACTAATGAAAAACTGTTTTTT. Translation gives CASSPLGHTNEKLFF. The chain couples TRBV6-5 to TRBJ1-4, with a weak D call TRBD1 (5 bases). The CDR3 has 15 amino acids. V was trimmed by 5 bases and J by 2 bases, leaving 12 bases between them. CDR1 is MNHEY, CDR2 SVGAGI, per germline.

A single count supports this clone. The rearrangement joins TRBV7-3 to TRBJ2-2, with D unresolved. Trimming took 2 bases from V and 1 from J, leaving 5 bases between them. The V gene's germline CDR1 is SGHTA and CDR2 FQGTGA. The CDR3 covers 14 residues. The CDR3 region has the DNA TGTGCCAGCAGCTTAGGCGGGAACACCGGGGAGCTGTTTTTT. It yields the protein CASSLGGNTGELFF.

This rearrangement joins TRBV3-1 (or the pseudogene TRBV3-2) to TRBJ2-6; 7 nucleotides align to TRBD1. The CDR3 is 17 amino acids. V lost 4 bases, J lost 1 base, and 7 bases stayed unmatched. Germline values: CDR1 LGHDT, CDR2 YNNKEL (reference sequence). CDR3 DNA sequence: TGTGCCAGCAGCCGACAGGGAAATCCATCTGGGGCCAACGTCCTGACTTTC. The encoded protein is CASSRQGNPSGANVLTF.

This clone was found a few times. J is TRBJ2-2 and V is TRBV5-4; D possibly corresponds to TRBD2 (6 bases). Trimming removed 6 bases at V and 5 bases at J, with 8 bases between. Germline V gene lookup returns CDR1 SGHNT and CDR2 YYREEE (reference sequence). The CDR3 sequence is 12 residues long. The CDR3: CASTGGTGELFF. CDR3 in DNA: TGTGCCAGCACTGGGGGGACCGGGGAGCTGTTTTTT.

This chain joins TRBV10-1 and TRBJ2-1, with a tentative D call TRBD2 (5 bases). Germline-derived CDR1 and CDR2 are WNHNN and SYGVQD (reference sequence). The CDR3 is 14 amino acids. Deletions cut 0 bases from V and 8 bases from J, with 11 bases between. This CDR3 is CASSESEVLDEQFF. The CDR3 DNA reads as TGCGCCAGCAGTGAGTCGGAGGTTTTAGATGAGCAGTTCTTC.

The chain carries TRBV19 and TRBJ2-4; tentatively, D is TRBD2 (5 bases). Germline CDR1 LNHDA, CDR2 SQIVND (reference sequence). Trimming left V 3 bases short and J 5 bases short, with 17 bases between. The CDR3 spans 16 residues. The CDR3 DNA is TGTGCCAGTAGTATGAGCCCGGTTCCCGGGGAAAACATTCAGTACTTC. Protein sequence: CASSMSPVPGENIQYF. The full variable domain, rest sourced from reference TRBV19 and TRBJ2-4, is DGGITQSPKYLFRKEGQNVTLSCEQNLNHDAMYWYRQDPGQGLRLIYYSQIVNDFQKGDIAEGYSVSREKKESFPLTVTSAQKNPTAFYLCASSMSPVPGENIQYFGAGTRLSVL.

The table lists this clone with a count of one. The chain carries TRBV3-1 (or the pseudogene TRBV3-2) and TRBJ2-7; D perhaps matches TRBD1 (6 bases). CDR1 is LGHDT, CDR2 YNNKEL, per germline (reference sequence). This CDR3 is 13 amino acids long. The germline V and J ends were trimmed by 4 bases and 1 base, with 8 bases remaining between them. In nucleotides, the CDR3 is TGTGCCAGCAGCCTGCAGGGGTCCTACGAGCAGTACTTC. It translates to CASSLQGSYEQYF.

The chain links TRBV7-9 to TRBJ1-1; 7 bases are a match to TRBD1. The CDR3 covers 14 residues. Germline lookup yields CDR1 SEHNR and CDR2 FQNEAQ (reference sequence). Losses at the gene ends were 6 bases for V and 1 base for J; bases not matched to a gene: 5. In nucleotides, the CDR3 is TGTGCCAGCAGACTGACAGGGCAGAACACTGAAGCTTTCTTT. Translated: CASRLTGQNTEAFF.

In this sample, this clone turned up a few times. V usage is TRBV5-4 and J usage is TRBJ2-2, with 9 nucleotides matching TRBD2. CDR1 and CDR2 from the germline V gene are SGHNT and YYREEE (reference sequence). CDR3 length: 15 residues. With 10 bases clipped from V and 6 bases from J, the junction kept 13 bases outside the gene matches. CDR3 sequence (DNA): TGTGCCTATTCGACTGGGACTAGCCACCCCGGGGAGCTGTTTTTT. Protein: CAYSTGTSHPGELFF.

The rearrangement joins TRBV24-1 to TRBJ2-1; 8 nucleotides agree with TRBD2. The CDR3 loop spans 16 amino acids. CDR1 is KGHDR, CDR2 SFDVKD, per germline. J lost 6 bases, V lost 5 bases, and 11 bases had no gene match. The CDR3 loop reads CATSGLSGTRINEQFF. The CDR3 region has the DNA TGTGCCACCAGTGGCCTTTCCGGGACTAGGATCAATGAGCAGTTCTTC.

J is TRBJ2-6 and V is TRBV5-5; D remains ambiguous. CDR3 length: 15 residues. Germline CDR1 SGHKS, CDR2 YYEKEE (reference sequence). V was cut by 0 bases and J by 2 bases, with 6 bases left in between. The CDR3 here is CASSLVAAGANVLTF. Written as DNA, the CDR3 is TGTGCCAGCAGCTTGGTAGCAGCTGGGGCCAACGTCCTGACTTTC.

The rearrangement links TRBV10-3 to TRBJ2-5, with 7 bases matching TRBD1. CDR1 is ENHRY, CDR2 SYGVKD, per germline. CDR3 length: 15 residues. The trim removed 6 bases at V and 4 bases at J, leaving 11 bases unmatched. The CDR3 here is CAISQDRAKRETQYF. The CDR3 nucleotides are TGTGCCATCAGCCAAGACAGGGCCAAGAGAGAGACCCAGTACTTC.

V is TRBV25-1 and J is TRBJ1-2; D gene uncertain. The CDR3 covers 11 residues. Germline CDR1 reads MGHDK; CDR2 reads SYGVNS. The V end lost 3 bases, the J end lost 8 bases, and 7 bases lay between the germline ends. This CDR3 reads CASSDRRGYTF. Here the CDR3 DNA reads TGTGCCAGCAGTGATAGGCGGGGCTACACCTTC.

The V gene is TRBV24-1, the J gene TRBJ2-1, with TRBD2 matching 13 bases. There are 16 residues in the CDR3. Losses at the gene ends were 5 bases for V and 4 bases for J; bases not matched to a gene: 4. From germline, CDR1 is KGHDR and CDR2 SFDVKD. This CDR3 is CATSAPGLAGYNEQFF. In DNA, the CDR3 is TGTGCCACCAGTGCTCCGGGACTAGCGGGATACAATGAGCAGTTCTTC.